The 13 T cell receptor beta chains below come from one sample, sequenced in a study of glioma-infiltrating T cells after dendritic cell vaccination. Only in-frame clones appear in the TCRdb table, and some are missing; sequencing was by immunoSEQ multiplex PCR. The sample gives more than 70,000 clones, more than 75% of which show up once; 2% to 2.5% is in the top ten. The time point: after dendritic cell vaccination, including at tumor progression/relapse. Material: blood, obtained after dendritic cell vaccination. Receptors originate from a human donor with glioblastoma.

The chain carries TRBV6-1 and TRBJ1-1; D is possibly TRBD1 (6 bases). The ends were cut back, 1 base at V and 1 base at J, with 7 bases in the middle. Per germline, CDR1 MNHNS and CDR2 SASEGT. This CDR3 has 14 amino acids. DNA of the CDR3: TGTGCCAGCAGTGAAGACAGGGAGAACACTGAAGCTTTCTTT. The encoded protein is CASSEDRENTEAFF.

The chain couples TRBV7-9 to TRBJ2-7; the match to TRBD1 covers 10 bases. This CDR3 has 13 residues. Per the germline V gene, CDR1 is SEHNR and CDR2 is FQNEAQ (reference sequence). J was trimmed by 11 bases and V by 5 bases; bases with no gene match: 9. As DNA, the CDR3 is TGTGCCAGCAGCCGTGGACAGGGGGGCCGGAAGTACTTC. It yields the protein CASSRGQGGRKYF.

The chain uses TRBV4-1 and TRBJ2-7, with 9 positions matching TRBD1. V trimming: 1 base; J trimming: 4 bases; junction bases outside the gene matches: 5. CDR3 length: 15 residues. Germline CDR1 reads MGHRA; CDR2 reads YSYEKL. The CDR3 protein is CASSQGTGAGYEQYF. The CDR3 nucleotides read TGCGCCAGCAGCCAAGGGACAGGGGCTGGGTACGAGCAGTACTTC.

The rearrangement uses TRBV5-1 and TRBJ1-4, with 7 bases that match TRBD1. The CDR3 is made up of 18 amino acids. The germline gives CDR1 SGHRS, CDR2 YFSETQ. Trimming took 4 bases from V and 2 from J; bases not matched to a gene: 14. For the CDR3, the DNA is TGCGCCAGCAGCCGAGCCCGGGACAGAGGGCTGACTAATGAAAAACTGTTTTTT. This sequence encodes CASSRARDRGLTNEKLFF.

The V gene is TRBV18, the J gene TRBJ2-5; D uncertain. Germline V gene data show CDR1 as KGHSH and CDR2 as LQKENI. The ends were cut back, 5 bases at V and 0 bases at J, with 7 bases in the middle. CDR3 size: 13 residues. This CDR3 is CASSEAHQETQYF. Written as DNA, the CDR3 is TGTGCCAGCTCAGAGGCACACCAAGAGACCCAGTACTTC.

This CDR3 reads CASSLEGQWVKNIQYF. CDR3 in DNA: TGTGCCAGCAGCTTAGAAGGACAGTGGGTCAAAAACATTCAGTACTTC. The chain combines TRBV7-9 with TRBJ2-4, with D possibly TRBD1 on 6 matching bases. From germline, CDR1 is SEHNR and CDR2 FQNEAQ (reference sequence). The CDR3 consists of 16 residues. Trimming took 1 base from V and 3 from J, leaving 13 bases between them.

This chain connects TRBV11-3 to TRBJ2-7; 7 bases are shared with TRBD1. Trimming removed 5 bases from V and 2 bases from J; junction bases left unmatched: 6. CDR1 is SGHNT, CDR2 YENEEA, per germline. The CDR3 runs 14 residues. The CDR3 region has the DNA TGTGCCAGCAGCCCCGGGACAGATACCTACGAGCAGTACTTC. Its translation: CASSPGTDTYEQYF.

This chain links TRBV6-1 with TRBJ2-7; TRBD1 might be the D (5 bases). Looked up from germline, CDR1 is MNHNS and CDR2 is SASEGT. Trimming stripped 8 bases from V and 0 bases from J, with 14 bases between. CDR3 length equals 14 residues. CDR3 region: CASVRGRSSYEQYF. CDR3 nucleotide sequence: TGTGCCAGCGTTAGGGGCAGGAGCTCCTACGAGCAGTACTTC.

The chain carries TRBV4-3 and TRBJ2-5; perhaps TRBD1 as D (6 bases). This CDR3 has 15 amino acids. Per germline, CDR1 LGHNA and CDR2 YSLEER. With 3 bases removed from V and 5 bases from J, the gap between germline ends came to 16 bases. The CDR3 reads CASSQKWGRGETQYF. The DNA of the CDR3 is TGCGCCAGCAGCCAGAAGTGGGGAAGGGGGGAGACCCAGTACTTC.

Only a few counts were recorded for this clone. This chain joins TRBV5-1 and TRBJ1-2; no firm D call. Trimming took 4 bases from V and 8 from J, leaving 18 bases between them. The CDR3 extends over 14 amino acids. Germline V gives CDR1 SGHRS, CDR2 YFSETQ. The CDR3 DNA is TGCGCCAGCAGCGCCCTCGACCCCGGCGGGGGCTACACCTTC. Translated: CASSALDPGGGYTF.

V is TRBV15 and J is TRBJ2-5; TRBD2 is a possible D gene (5 bases). The germline gives CDR1 LNHNV, CDR2 YYDKDF (reference sequence). The V end lost 0 bases, the J end lost 13 bases, and 12 bases lay between the germline ends. The CDR3 is 12 residues long. The CDR3 protein is CATSRDGLAGYF. The CDR3 DNA sequence: TGTGCCACCAGCAGAGACGGGCTAGCCGGGTACTTC.

A few counts support this clone. This chain uses TRBV7-3 with TRBJ2-3, with TRBD1 matching 9 bases. Germline-derived CDR1 and CDR2 are SGHTA and FQGTGA. The CDR3 spans 14 residues. The junction had 2 bases not matched to a gene; V was cut back by 3 bases and J by 4 bases. The CDR3 is CASSFGQGSDTQYF. The CDR3 DNA sequence: TGTGCCAGCAGCTTCGGACAGGGGTCAGATACGCAGTATTTT.

The chain has TRBV5-1 and TRBJ2-3, with unresolved D. The CDR3 is made up of 14 amino acids. Trimming pared 6 bases from V and 2 bases from J, leaving 13 bases between. Germline assignment: CDR1 SGHRS and CDR2 YFSETQ. The CDR3 reads CASIPSPPTDTQYF. In nucleotides, the CDR3 is TGCGCCAGCATTCCCTCTCCCCCCACAGATACGCAGTATTTT.